This T cell receptor beta chain was identified in a study of cytotoxic CD8 clonotypes in ibrutinib-treated CLL. Sequencing was designed to attain a depth spanning 1 in 200,000 to 1 in 1 million T cells. Measured with immunoSEQ multiplex PCR; TCRdb has only the in-frame clones, and not every one. The sample comprises about 160,000 clones, 70% to 90% of which are singletons, and 3% to 3.5% rests with the top ten. CDR3 length equals 15 residues. Between the trimmed V and J ends, which lost 2 bases and 1 base, there was a span of 11 bases. CDR1 is SGHTA and CDR2 is FQGTGA in the germline V gene. The source was PBMCs, collected at disease progression, from a patient treated with ibrutinib. The rearrangement links TRBV7-3 to TRBJ2-5, with TRBD2 as a possible D gene (6 bases). The source of this sequence is a human donor with chronic lymphocytic leukemia. CDR3 residues: CASSLRGGAQETQYF. CDR3 in DNA: TGTGCCAGCAGCTTACGCGGCGGGGCCCAAGAGACCCAGTACTTC.